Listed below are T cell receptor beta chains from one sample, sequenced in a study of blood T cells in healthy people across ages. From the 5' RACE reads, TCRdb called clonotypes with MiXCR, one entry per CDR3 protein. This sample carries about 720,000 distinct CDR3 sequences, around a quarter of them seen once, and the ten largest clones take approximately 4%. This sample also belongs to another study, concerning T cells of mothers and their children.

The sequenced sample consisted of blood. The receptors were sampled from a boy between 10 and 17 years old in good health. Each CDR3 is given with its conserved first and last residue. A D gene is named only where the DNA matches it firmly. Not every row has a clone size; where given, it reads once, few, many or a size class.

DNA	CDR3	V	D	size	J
TGTGCCAGCAGTTCGGGGGGGCGGGGGGCAAACAATGAGCAGTTCTTC	CASSSGGRGANNEQFF	TRBV28	TRBD2	few	TRBJ2-1
TGCAGCGTTGACGGCCCGACAGATACGCAGTATTTT	CSVDGPTDTQYF	TRBV29-1	-	-	TRBJ2-3
TGTGCTAGTGGCCTCGGGACACCCCCCTACGAGCAGTACTTC	CASGLGTPPYEQYF	TRBV12-5	-	few	TRBJ2-7
TGCGCCAGCGGCTGGACTAGTTGGACAGATACGCAGTATTTT	CASGWTSWTDTQYF	TRBV5-1	TRBD2	-	TRBJ2-3
TGTGCCACCAACCCGGACAGGCACCGCACAGATACGCAGTATTTT	CATNPDRHRTDTQYF	TRBV15	TRBD1	-	TRBJ2-3
TGTGCCAGCAGCCCCCCGGGACTGAGCACAGATACGCAGTATTTT	CASSPPGLSTDTQYF	TRBV7-9	-	few	TRBJ2-3
TGTGCCAGCAGGCCCCACCTAGCGGCCCCTCAAGAGACCCAGTACTTC	CASRPHLAAPQETQYF	TRBV6-2/TRBV6-3	TRBD2	-	TRBJ2-5
TGTGCCAGCAGAAATCGGGCCGGTCGGGAAAAACTGTTTTTT	CASRNRAGREKLFF	TRBV6-5	-	few	TRBJ1-4
TGTGCCAGCAGTACCGACGAGTTGGGCGGCTCCTACAATGAGCAGTTCTTC	CASSTDELGGSYNEQFF	TRBV27	-	-	TRBJ2-1
TGCAGTGCGTCCACCCCAGGGGGCCAGCAGCCCCAGCATTTT	CSASTPGGQQPQHF	TRBV20-1	TRBD1	-	TRBJ1-5
TGCAGCGTTGAGCGGCGGATTGAACTCCATGGCTACACCTTC	CSVERRIELHGYTF	TRBV29-1	-	-	TRBJ1-2
TGTGCCAGCAGCCCGCAGGGTCCAGATACGCAGTATTTT	CASSPQGPDTQYF	TRBV7-3	-	-	TRBJ2-3
TGTGCCAGCAGTGTAGGTCCTGGCCCGTGGGAGCTGTTTTTT	CASSVGPGPWELFF	TRBV6-2/TRBV6-3	-	-	TRBJ2-2
TGCGCCAGCAGCCAAGTGGGTTGGGCTCCCGAGGAGCTGTTTTTT	CASSQVGWAPEELFF	TRBV4-1	-	few	TRBJ2-2
TGTGCCAGCAGTGATCTTCTGGCGGAGACCCAGTACTTC	CASSDLLAETQYF	TRBV25-1	-	-	TRBJ2-5
TGCGCCAGCAGCTTCGGACCGGGACCTAGCGTGAAAGAGACCCAGTACTTC	CASSFGPGPSVKETQYF	TRBV5-1	-	few	TRBJ2-5
TGTGCCAGCAGTTGGACTTCCGGGACAGAAGAGACCCAGTACTTC	CASSWTSGTEETQYF	TRBV6-6	TRBD1	-	TRBJ2-5
TGTGCCAGCAGCCCGAAGGCACCAGAGTCAGACGTCACTATATACAATGAGCAGTTCTTC	CASSPKAPESDVTIYNEQFF	TRBV7-6	-	few	TRBJ2-1
TGTGCCAGCAGCGAGAGACAGGGAATTTCTGGAAACACCATATATTTT	CASSERQGISGNTIYF	TRBV7-9	TRBD1	few	TRBJ1-3
TGCAGTGCTAGAAAGTTCGGCGGTAACACCGGGGAGCTGTTTTTT	CSARKFGGNTGELFF	TRBV20-1	-	few	TRBJ2-2
TGTGCCAGCAGCTTGGCGACACGTAACATTCAGTACTTC	CASSLATRNIQYF	TRBV5-4	-	few	TRBJ2-4
TGTGCCAGTTTAATCATTAGCGGGGAGGGCCACAATGAGCAGTTCTTC	CASLIISGEGHNEQFF	TRBV28	TRBD2	-	TRBJ2-1
TGTGCCAGCTCACCAACGACCCTAGCGGTGATCACCAAAAACATTCAGTACTTC	CASSPTTLAVITKNIQYF	TRBV18	TRBD2	-	TRBJ2-4
TGTACCAGCAGCTTGGGGGGCCGGGACTATGGCTACACCTTC	CTSSLGGRDYGYTF	TRBV5-4	-	few	TRBJ1-2
TGTGCCAGCAGTTTATCTGTTGGGAGTTGGAACACTGAAGCTTTCTTT	CASSLSVGSWNTEAFF	TRBV27	-	-	TRBJ1-1
TGCGCCAGCAGCCCTAGCGGGGGTTCCTACAATGAGCAGTTCTTC	CASSPSGGSYNEQFF	TRBV4-3	TRBD2	many	TRBJ2-1
TGTGCCAGCAGCGGATATGGCTACACCTTC	CASSGYGYTF	TRBV9	-	many	TRBJ1-2
TGTGCCAGCAGCCAACACGGTAGCGGGAGATTGAACACCGGGGAGCTGTTTTTT	CASSQHGSGRLNTGELFF	TRBV14	TRBD2	-	TRBJ2-2
TGTGCCAGCAGCTTATCGGCGGTGACTAATGAAAAACTGTTTTTT	CASSLSAVTNEKLFF	TRBV7-9	-	few	TRBJ1-4
TGTGCCAGTCTCCGGGACGGGAGCACAGATACGCAGTATTTT	CASLRDGSTDTQYF	TRBV10-3	-	-	TRBJ2-3
TGTGCCAGCAGCCGTGCGAGAAGGGTGGGACAGGGGCTGCTAGGTGAAAAACTGTTTTTT	CASSRARRVGQGLLGEKLFF	TRBV11-2	TRBD1	-	TRBJ1-4
TGTGCCAGCAGAATAGCGGGAGGCCCCTACAATGAGCAGTTCTTC	CASRIAGGPYNEQFF	TRBV28	TRBD2	-	TRBJ2-1
TGTGCCAGCAGCTTAGAGGGGTCAGGGACAGCTACTCTCTTC	CASSLEGSGTATLF	TRBV7-2	TRBD1	-	TRBJ2-7
TGTGCCAGCAGCTCAAGCTTCCTCTCCGGGGAGCTGTTTTTT	CASSSSFLSGELFF	TRBV7-3	-	few	TRBJ2-2
TGTGCCAGGAGTTACTCGGGGTGGAATGAGCAGTTCTTC	CARSYSGWNEQFF	TRBV6-6	-	-	TRBJ2-1
TGTGCCTGGAGTTACGAAAACATTCAGTACTTC	CAWSYENIQYF	TRBV30	-	-	TRBJ2-4
TGCAGCGTTGGGTTAGTGGCAGAGTACAATGAGCAGTTCTTC	CSVGLVAEYNEQFF	TRBV29-1	-	few	TRBJ2-1
TGTGCCAGCAGCTACGACAGGAGGAACACCGGGGAGCTGTTTTTT	CASSYDRRNTGELFF	TRBV12-3/TRBV12-4	-	-	TRBJ2-2